These 25 T cell receptor beta chains share one sample of origin, sequenced in a study of tumor-infiltrating lymphocytes in primary liver carcinoma. Synthesis of TCR beta cDNA was carried out from 500 ng total RNA with a constant-region primer. For TCR beta, libraries were produced by three nested multiplex PCR rounds using slightly modified ARM-PCR. For approximately 9 cycles apiece, the opening two PCR rounds ran with TRBV1-TRBV30 forward primers and a C-beta reverse primer. TCRdb independently ran MiXCR on the multiplex PCR reads; one entry per CDR3 protein. The table shows about 200,000 distinct CDR3 sequences, with around four fifths occurring only once. Between roughly 17 and 30 mg of unsorted bulk tissue served as the source from which RNA and DNA were co-extracted. Sequencing was done on a sample of tumor tissue from primary liver carcinoma. The source of these receptors is a man aged 40-49 years with primary liver carcinoma and hepatitis B virus infection.

On this clonotype: A junction boundary mismatches the germline segment, possibly from a read error. This chain joins TRBV11-3 and TRBJ2-1; D uncertain. Germline assignment: CDR1 SGHNT and CDR2 YENEEA. The CDR3 runs to 14 residues. As DNA, the CDR3 is TGTGCCGGCAGCTTAGGCGTCCCGAACAATGACCAGTTCTTC. Translating gives CAGSLGVPNNDQFF.

As concerns this clonotype: Compared with germline, one end of the junction differs, possibly owing to a read error. CDR3 amino acids: CSSTSRGNQPQHF. CDR3 bases: TGTTCCAGTACCTCAAGAGGGAATCAGCCCCAGCATTTT. V and J are TRBV19 and TRBJ1-5; no clear D gene. Per germline, CDR1 LNHDA and CDR2 SQIVND (reference sequence). The CDR3 contains 13 residues.

Note on this clonotype: Mismatch with germline at one junction end may stem from a read error. CDR3 sequence reads: CSVTSSYNSPFHF. CDR3 DNA: TGCAGCGTTACTAGCTCCTATAATTCACCCTTCCACTTT. The J gene is TRBJ1-6, the V gene TRBV29-1; unclear D gene. The V gene's germline CDR1 is SQVTM and CDR2 ANQGSEA. This CDR3 region has 13 residues.

This clonotype was picked up a small number of times. This could be a read error, since a much larger clone is one nucleotide away. This rearrangement joins TRBV13 to TRBJ1-3; D is uncertain. Per the germline V gene, CDR1 is PRHDT and CDR2 is FYEKMQ (reference sequence). The CDR3 sequence is 15 residues long. CDR3 sequence: CASSLARSSGYTIYF. CDR3 DNA: TGTGCCAGCAGCTTAGCCCGGTCGTCTGGATACACCATATATTTT.

Regarding this clonotype: At one of its ends the junction is not consistent with the germline gene, which may arise from a read error. V gene TRBV4-2 combines with J gene TRBJ2-2; 7 bases align to TRBD2. The CDR3 length is 17 residues. Germline loops: CDR1 LGHNA, CDR2 YNFKEQ. Here the CDR3 DNA reads TGTGCCAGCAGCCAAGAAGGAGCGGGAAGTCTCACCGGCGAGCTGTTTTTT. This codes for CASSQEGAGSLTGELFF.

This rearrangement joins TRBV12-3 or TRBV12-4 to TRBJ1-5; D is ambiguous. The CDR3 is 12 residues long. For the CDR3, the DNA is TGTGTAAGCAATTCAGATTTGTCGCCCCAGCATTTT. Translation gives CVSNSDLSPQHF.

With regard to this clonotype: The germline gene is not matched at one end of the junction; a read error may be the cause. The chain combines TRBV12-5 with TRBJ1-5, with a tentative D call TRBD1 (5 bases). CDR3 size: 13 residues. CDR1 and CDR2 from the germline V gene are LGHNT and FRNRAP. CDR3 amino acids: CASSFGALQPKHF. Written as DNA, the CDR3 is TGTGCCAGCAGTTTTGGGGCCCTGCAGCCCAAGCATTTT.

Turning to this clonotype: The junction and the germline gene differ at one end; a read error may be behind it. The gene calls are TRBV5-6 and TRBJ2-3, with unresolved D. CDR1 and CDR2 (germline): SGHDT, YYEEEE. The CDR3 loop spans 14 amino acids. In DNA form, the CDR3 reads TGTGCCAGTAGCTTGTCCGGTAACACAGATACGCAGTGTTTT. This encodes CASSLSGNTDTQCF.

A note on this clonotype: A read error may be the cause here, since a much bigger clone is one base away. J is TRBJ2-2 and V is TRBV5-1, with 9 nucleotides matching TRBD2. Germline CDR1 reads SGHRS; CDR2 reads YFSETQ. The CDR3 covers 13 residues. CDR3 in amino acids: CASASGNIGELFF. The CDR3 region has the DNA TGCGCCAGTGCTAGCGGGAACATCGGGGAGCTGTTTTTT. Together with reference TRBV5-1 and TRBJ2-2, the CDR3 gives the full variable domain: KAGVTQTPRYLIKTRGQQVTLSCSPISGHRSVSWYQQTPGQGLQFLFEYFSETQRNKGNFPGRFSGRQFSNSRSEMNVSTLELGDSALYLCASASGNIGELFFGEGSRLTVL.

On this clonotype: A junction end diverges from the germline sequence, so it may reflect a read error. The chain joins TRBV29-1 to TRBJ2-1, with 15 bases lining up with TRBD2. Germline V gives CDR1 SQVTM, CDR2 ANQGSEA. The CDR3 contains 15 residues. CDR3 region: CNVGLAGGFFNEQFF. CDR3 nucleotide sequence: TGTAACGTTGGACTAGCGGGAGGGTTCTTCAATGAGCAGTTCTTC.

To note about this clonotype: The junction departs from germline at one end; a sequencing error may be responsible. The chain carries TRBV4-2 and TRBJ2-1; D is uncertain. This CDR3 region has 17 residues. Germline CDR1 is LGHNA and CDR2 is YNFKEQ. The DNA for the CDR3 is TGCGCCAGCAGCCAAGGGCTCGGTGACCTCGCCTACAAAGAGCAGTTCTTC. Its translation is CASSQGLGDLAYKEQFF.

Remarks on this clonotype: Relative to the germline gene, one junction end is altered; a read error may explain this. The rearrangement links TRBV11-3 to TRBJ2-1; D remains ambiguous. The CDR3 sequence is 17 residues long. CDR1 is SGHNT and CDR2 is YENEEA in the germline V gene. The CDR3 loop is CASNLGVPGFPHNEQFF. For the CDR3, the DNA is TGTGCCAGCAACTTAGGCGTACCAGGATTCCCCCACAATGAGCAGTTCTTC.

Concerning this clonotype itself: The conserved phenylalanine or tryptophan normally closing the CDR3 is absent here, so this likely arose from a read error. The chain couples TRBV6-1 to TRBJ2-2, with TRBD2 identical over 10 bases. The CDR3 extends over 15 amino acids. J lost 10 bases, V lost 6 bases, and 11 bases had no gene match. The germline gives CDR1 MNHNS, CDR2 SASEGT. CDR3 sequence: CASRSGRADGAELFL. CDR3 nucleotide sequence: TGTGCCAGCAGGAGCGGGAGGGCCGATGGCGCGGAGCTGTTTCTT.

Worth noting for this clonotype: The germline gene is not matched at one end of the junction; a read error may be the cause. The gene calls are TRBV4-3 and TRBJ2-1, with a tentative D call TRBD2 (5 bases). Germline values: CDR1 LGHNA, CDR2 YSLEER. The CDR3 totals 13 residues. The CDR3 region has the DNA TGCGCCAGCAACCAAGAGGGATGGAATGAGCAGTTCTTC. It translates to CASNQEGWNEQFF.

This clonotype was recorded once. Germline and junction disagree at one end, which may indicate a read error. The rearrangement uses TRBV6-4 and TRBJ2-2; weak D call: TRBD2 (5 bases). CDR1 is MRHNA and CDR2 is SNTAGT in the germline V gene. The CDR3 spans 14 residues. CDR3 region: CASSVQSLAGELFF. The CDR3 DNA is TGTGCCAGCAGTGTCCAGTCCCTCGCCGGGGAGCTGTTCTTT.

A word on this clonotype: A read error is likely, as this CDR3 ends without the conserved phenylalanine or tryptophan. This rearrangement joins TRBV29-1 to TRBJ1-2, with D unclear. Germline V lookup: CDR1 SQVTM, CDR2 ANQGSEA. Trimming removed 4 bases from V and 10 bases from J, with 19 bases in between. CDR3 length: 13 amino acids. The CDR3 region is CSVGPTTGFDYTL. As DNA, the CDR3 is TGCAGCGTTGGGCCTACTACGGGGTTTGACTACACCTTA.

This clonotype was seen only a few times. J is TRBJ1-2 and V is TRBV2; D remains unclear. CDR3 length equals 14 residues. The V end was cut by 1 base, the J end by 5 bases, with 11 bases between. From germline, CDR1 is SNHLY and CDR2 FYNNEI. The CDR3 loop is CASSEGNTEYGYTF. The CDR3 region has the DNA TGTGCCAGCAGTGAAGGAAATACAGAATATGGCTACACCTTC.

This clonotype was observed a single time. The rearrangement uses TRBV19 and TRBJ2-5, with D perhaps TRBD1 (6 bases). CDR1 LNHDA and CDR2 SQIVND come from the germline V gene (reference sequence). Deletions cut 11 bases from V and 5 bases from J, with 15 bases between. The CDR3 runs 12 residues. CDR3 residues: CAGRQVGETQYF. In nucleotides, the CDR3 is TGTGCCGGTCGACAGGTTGGGGAGACCCAGTACTTC.

To note about this clonotype: Likely a read error: the CDR3 ends without its conserved phenylalanine or tryptophan. This chain links TRBV29-1 with TRBJ2-1, with TRBD2 identical over 7 bases. CDR1 and CDR2 (germline): SQVTM, ANQGSEA. CDR3 length: 13 residues. V dropped 8 bases and J dropped 7; count of bases not matched to a gene: 11. CDR3 nucleotide sequence: TGCAGCCTTCGGGACTATGCAAAGAATGAGCAGTTCTGC. Translation: CSLRDYAKNEQFC.

This clonotype was recorded once. The chain recombines TRBV6-5 with TRBJ1-1, with a weak D call TRBD1 (5 bases). V was cut by 2 bases and J by 1 base, with 11 bases left in between. The germline V gene has CDR1 MNHEY and CDR2 SVGAGI. The CDR3 extends over 15 amino acids. The CDR3 nucleotides are TGTGCCAGCAGTTACGTGGGGGATGGGAACACTGAAGCTTTCTTT. It specifies CASSYVGDGNTEAFF.

On this clonotype: A junction end diverges from the germline sequence, so it may reflect a read error. J is TRBJ1-1 and V is TRBV12-3 or TRBV12-4, with no clear D. The CDR3 runs 13 residues. The DNA of the CDR3 is TGTGCCAGCAGTTTTTCAAGGCCCGCTGAAGCTCTCTTT. Translating gives CASSFSRPAEALF.

With respect to this clonotype: Being one base from a much bigger clone, this may be a read error. Because it lacks the conserved phenylalanine or tryptophan at the end, this CDR3 is likely a read error. V and J are TRBV28 and TRBJ1-1, with D possibly being TRBD1 (6 bases). CDR1 and CDR2 (germline): MDHEN, SYDVKM. V was shortened by 4 bases and J by 11 bases, with 11 bases between the two germline ends. The CDR3 covers 11 residues. The CDR3 is CASSYRQEAFS. The DNA of the CDR3 is TGTGCCAGCAGTTACCGACAGGAGGCTTTCTCT.

A note on this clonotype: This may stem from a read error, because a much larger clone lies one nucleotide away. The chain links TRBV30 to TRBJ1-1, with 7 positions matching TRBD1. CDR1 is GTSNPN, CDR2 SVGIG, per germline (reference sequence). With V trimmed by 4 bases and J by 4 bases, 6 bases remained unmatched. The CDR3 runs to 13 residues. CDR3 amino acids: CAWTETGSTEAFF. The CDR3 nucleotides are TGTGCCTGGACTGAGACAGGGAGCACTGAAGCTTTCTTT.

As concerns this clonotype: Being one base from a much bigger clone, this may be a read error. This chain connects TRBV2 to TRBJ2-1; D possibly corresponds to TRBD2 (5 bases). Germline V gene lookup returns CDR1 SNHLY and CDR2 FYNNEI. V lost 4 bases, J lost 8 bases, and 15 bases lay in between. CDR3 size: 14 residues. CDR3 region: CASSGLASYYEQFF. In DNA form, the CDR3 reads TGTGCCAGCAGTGGTTTAGCGTCTTACTATGAGCAGTTCTTC.

Concerning this clonotype: At one of its ends the junction is not consistent with the germline gene, which may arise from a read error. The J gene is TRBJ2-7, the V gene TRBV5-1, with TRBD2 identical over 11 bases. This CDR3 spans 14 amino acids. CDR1 is SGHRS, CDR2 YFSETQ, per germline. The CDR3 is CASSSGLADYKQYF. CDR3 DNA: TGCGCCAGCAGCTCGGGACTAGCGGACTACAAGCAGTACTTC.